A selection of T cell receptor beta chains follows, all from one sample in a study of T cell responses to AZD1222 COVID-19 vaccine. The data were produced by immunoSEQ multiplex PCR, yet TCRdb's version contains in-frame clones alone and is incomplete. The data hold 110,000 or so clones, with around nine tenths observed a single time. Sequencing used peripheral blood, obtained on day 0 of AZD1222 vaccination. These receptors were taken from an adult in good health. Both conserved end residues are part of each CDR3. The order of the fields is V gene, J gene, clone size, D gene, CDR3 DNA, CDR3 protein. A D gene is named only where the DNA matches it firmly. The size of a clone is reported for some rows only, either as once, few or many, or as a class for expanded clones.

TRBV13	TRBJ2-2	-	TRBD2	TGTGCCAGCAGCACGGCGACTAGCGGGAGCATCGGGGAGCTGTTTTTT	CASSTATSGSIGELFF
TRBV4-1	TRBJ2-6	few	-	TGCGCCAGCAGCCCGGTTGGGGCCAACGTCCTGACTTTC	CASSPVGANVLTF
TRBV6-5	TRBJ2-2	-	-	TGTGCCAGCTCACCCAGCGCGGGAACCGGGGAGCTGTTTTTT	CASSPSAGTGELFF
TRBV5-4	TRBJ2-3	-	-	TGTGCCAGCAGCTTGGCAGATACGCAGTATTTT	CASSLADTQYF
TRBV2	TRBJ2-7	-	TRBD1	TGTGCCAGCAGTGAGGACAGGGCCTCCTACGAGCAGTACTTC	CASSEDRASYEQYF
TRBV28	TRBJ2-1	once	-	TGTGCCAGCAGGGAAGGGGGGTACAATGAGCAGTTCTTC	CASREGGYNEQFF
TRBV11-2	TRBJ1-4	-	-	TGTGCCAGCAGCTTAATAGGGACGCGCGGCAAACTGTTTTTT	CASSLIGTRGKLFF
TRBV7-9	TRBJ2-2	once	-	TGTGCCAGCAGCTTAGCGGGCCGGGGCCCTTCCGGGGAGCTGTTTTTT	CASSLAGRGPSGELFF
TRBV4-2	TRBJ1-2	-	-	TGTGCCAGCAGCCCATCGGGCCAAGAAAGCTATGGCTACACCTTC	CASSPSGQESYGYTF
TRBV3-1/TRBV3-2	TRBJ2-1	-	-	TGTGCCAGCAGCCAAGGTCTAGGGGGAGGCAATGAGCAGTTCTTC	CASSQGLGGGNEQFF
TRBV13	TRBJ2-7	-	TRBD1	TGTGCCAGCAGCCCCCGTCTAGGACAGGGAGTCAACGAGCAGTACTTC	CASSPRLGQGVNEQYF
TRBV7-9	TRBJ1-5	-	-	TGTGCCAGCGGCACAGGAAGACAGCCCCAGCATTTT	CASGTGRQPQHF
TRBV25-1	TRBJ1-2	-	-	TGTGCCAGCAGTGAAGAAGCCTCGTATACCTTC	CASSEEASYTF
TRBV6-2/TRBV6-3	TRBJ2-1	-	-	TGTGCCAGCAGCCAGACCAGGGGTGAGCAGTTCTTC	CASSQTRGEQFF
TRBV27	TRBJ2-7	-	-	TGTGCCAGCAGTTCCGCGGGGGCAGGGGATTACGAGCAGTACTTC	CASSSAGAGDYEQYF
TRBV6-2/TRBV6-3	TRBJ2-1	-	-	TGTGCCAGCAGTCGCACAGGGCCGCCTGAGCAGTTCTTC	CASSRTGPPEQFF
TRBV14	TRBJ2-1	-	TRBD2	TGTGCCAGCAGCCAAAGCGGGAGTGGTTCAAATGAGCAGTTCTTC	CASSQSGSGSNEQFF
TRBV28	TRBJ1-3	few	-	TGTGCCAGCAGTCCGCCCGGTGCGCCGACCACCATATATTTT	CASSPPGAPTTIYF
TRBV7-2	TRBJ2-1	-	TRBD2	TGTGCCAGCAGCCCGGAGGGACTAGCGGGAGTGAGGGGTTACAATGAGCAGTTCTTC	CASSPEGLAGVRGYNEQFF
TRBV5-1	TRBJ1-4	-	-	TGCGCCAGCAGCCCGTGGCAGGGATCTAATGAAAAACTGTTTTTT	CASSPWQGSNEKLFF
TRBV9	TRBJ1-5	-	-	TGTGCCAGCAGCCAAGGGATGGGGATTCAGCCCCAGCATTTT	CASSQGMGIQPQHF
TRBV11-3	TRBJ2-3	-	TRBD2	TGTGCCAGCAGCTCCTTACTGCGGGAGGAGACAGATACGCAGTATTTT	CASSSLLREETDTQYF
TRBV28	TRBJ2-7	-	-	TGTGCCAGCAGTGGGGGGAGCGCCGATGGGCAGTACTTC	CASSGGSADGQYF
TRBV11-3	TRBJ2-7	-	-	TGTGCCAGCAGCGCGATGGGGTCCGGCTACGAGCAGTACTTC	CASSAMGSGYEQYF
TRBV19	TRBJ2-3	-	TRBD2	TGTGCCAGTAGTACTCGACTAGCGGGAGGCATAACAGATACGCAGTATTTT	CASSTRLAGGITDTQYF
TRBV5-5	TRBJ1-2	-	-	TGTGCCAGCAGCTCCCTCGGGAAGTCAAGCTATGGCTACACCTTC	CASSSLGKSSYGYTF
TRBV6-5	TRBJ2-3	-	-	TGTGCCAGCGGGGAGTGGACAGATACGCAGTATTTT	CASGEWTDTQYF
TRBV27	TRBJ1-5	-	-	TGTGCCAGCAGTTTCCGCCCCACAGGGAGAGTTTCCAATCAGCCCCAGCATTTT	CASSFRPTGRVSNQPQHF
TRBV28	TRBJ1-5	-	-	TGTGCCACGTCGAAAACTGCGGGGGGCGGGCAGCCCCAGCATTTT	CATSKTAGGGQPQHF
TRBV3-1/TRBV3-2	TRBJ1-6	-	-	TGTGCCAGCAGCCAAGGCCCCAAAGGCTCACCCCTCCACTTT	CASSQGPKGSPLHF
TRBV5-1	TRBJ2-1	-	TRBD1	TGCGCCAGCAAGGACGGGACAGGGGGCAATGAGCAGTTCTTC	CASKDGTGGNEQFF
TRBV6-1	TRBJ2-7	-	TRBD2	TGTGCCAGCAGTGAACCGGGACTAGCTGGCGAGCAGTACTTC	CASSEPGLAGEQYF
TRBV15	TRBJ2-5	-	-	TGTGCCACCAGCAGAGATCTAGGCCTCCAAGAGACCCAGTACTTC	CATSRDLGLQETQYF
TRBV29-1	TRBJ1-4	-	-	TGCAGCGTATCGGAAGGGGGGAGAGAACTGTTTTTT	CSVSEGGRELFF
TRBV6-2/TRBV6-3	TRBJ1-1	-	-	TGTGCCAGCAGTTACGTTTGGGGTACTGAAGCTTTCTTT	CASSYVWGTEAFF
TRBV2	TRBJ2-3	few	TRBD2	TGTGCCAGCAAATCGGGGGGGGTAGCAGATACGCAGTATTTT	CASKSGGVADTQYF
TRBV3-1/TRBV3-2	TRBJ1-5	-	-	TGTGCCAGCAGCCAGTCGGACAGCAATCAGCCCCAGCATTTT	CASSQSDSNQPQHF
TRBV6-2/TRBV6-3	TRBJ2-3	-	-	TGTGCCAGCAGTTACTCATTCGGGACCTTTGATACGCAGTATTTT	CASSYSFGTFDTQYF
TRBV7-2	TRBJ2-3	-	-	TGTGCCAGCGGGGCTAGCCACACAGATACGCAGTATTTT	CASGASHTDTQYF
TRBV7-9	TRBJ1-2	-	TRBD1	TGTGCCAGCAGCTTAGCCCGGACAGGGGTTAATGGCTACACCTTC	CASSLARTGVNGYTF
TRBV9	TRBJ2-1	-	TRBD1	TGTGCCAGCAGCGTAGCCTTTGGACAGGCCTTCAATGAGCAGTTCTTC	CASSVAFGQAFNEQFF
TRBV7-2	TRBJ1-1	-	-	TGTGCCAGCAGCCCGGGACTCATGAACACTGAAGCTTTCTTT	CASSPGLMNTEAFF
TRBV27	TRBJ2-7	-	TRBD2	TGTGCCAGCAGTCCTGGGACTAGCGGTATCTACGAGCAGTACTTC	CASSPGTSGIYEQYF
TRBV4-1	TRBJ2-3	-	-	TGCGCCAGCAGCCTAGGGTCCGGGGGACGCACAGATACGCAGTATTTT	CASSLGSGGRTDTQYF
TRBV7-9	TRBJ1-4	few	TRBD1	TGTGCCAGCAGCTTAGATGACGGGACAGCGGCTTTT	CASSLDDGTAAF
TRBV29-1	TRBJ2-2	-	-	TGCAGCGTTGAAACTGAGACAGGACTGTTCGGGGAGCTGTTTTTT	CSVETETGLFGELFF
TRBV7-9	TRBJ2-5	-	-	TGTGCCATCAACAGGGGTAGCGGGACCCAGTACTTC	CAINRGSGTQYF
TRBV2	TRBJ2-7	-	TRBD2	TGTGCCAGCAGTGAAGCGCTTCCTCGGGAGGCGAGCTACGAGCAGTACTTC	CASSEALPREASYEQYF
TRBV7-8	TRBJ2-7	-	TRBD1	TGTGCCAGCAGCTATCGGACAGGGGGCTACTACGAGCAGTACTTC	CASSYRTGGYYEQYF
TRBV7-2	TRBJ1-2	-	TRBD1	TGTGCCAGCAGCACCCTGGACAGGCCTTTCTATGGCTACACCTTC	CASSTLDRPFYGYTF
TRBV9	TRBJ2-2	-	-	TGTGCCAGCAACCCAGGTAGTAGCGGCACTTACACCGGGGAGCTGTTTTTT	CASNPGSSGTYTGELFF
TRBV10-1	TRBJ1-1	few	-	TGCGCCAGCAGAAGACAGCTAACCACTGAAGCTTTCTTT	CASRRQLTTEAFF
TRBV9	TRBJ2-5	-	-	TGTGCCAGCAGCGTGGGGCGCGCGGGGTCCCAAGAGACCCAGTACTTC	CASSVGRAGSQETQYF
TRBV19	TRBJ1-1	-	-	TGTGCCATCCAGACTGGCCCTCTGAACACTGAAGCTTTCTTT	CAIQTGPLNTEAFF
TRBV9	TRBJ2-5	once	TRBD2	TGTGCCAGCAGCCCAACTAGCGGGGTGGCGAAGACCCAGTACTTC	CASSPTSGVAKTQYF
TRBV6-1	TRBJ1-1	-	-	TGTGCCAGCAGTGAAGTGGGCCCAGGGCTGTTCAGCACACACACTGAAGCTTTCTTT	CASSEVGPGLFSTHTEAFF
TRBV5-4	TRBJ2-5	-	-	TGTGCCAGCAGCTTATGGCTGGCGGAGACCCAGTACTTC	CASSLWLAETQYF
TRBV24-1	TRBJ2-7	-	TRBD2	TGTGCCACTTCAACCTCTAGCGGGAGTCACGAGCAGTACTTC	CATSTSSGSHEQYF